Detailed here is one TCR beta chain. This clone was seen more than once but under ten times. This receptor's antigen is unknown. No clone much larger than this one lies a single base away; base qualities are absent. Between the V and J ends, shortened by 0 bases and 6 bases respectively, the junction contains 29 bases. The CDR3 runs 20 residues from the cysteine to the phenylalanine. Only the CDR3 DNA stays, 60 bases, in frame from base 1. Reading the germline V gene gives CDR1 SGHNT and CDR2 YENEEA. These data come from a study of T cells in tumors and immune-related adverse events (dated by TCRdb to about 2021). The immunoSEQ assay was used to amplify and sequence the TCR beta locus, producing bulk TCR Vbeta CDR3 data. Regarding the original processing steps: CDR3s were excluded if they were non-productive, were shorter than 7 amino acids, or did not start with C or end with F/W. Analysis was limited to specimens with at least 1000 reads, and clonotypes were defined at the amino acid level. To compute clonality, Pielou's evenness was subtracted from 1. To equalize library sizes, abundance-weighted random subsampling with replacement was performed and repeated 100 times so that 95% confidence intervals could be reported. Repertoire overlap was quantified with the Morisita overlap index, and the top 40 clones per specimen were checked for overlap with the irAE. The source is immuneACCESS, and TCRdb retained only in-frame sequences with V and J called. Part of the clones is not carried over; for the studies checked, unresolved V genes explain less than half of this, and the remainder is unexplained. That table is the source of V, J and clone size, and D and trimming were worked out from the DNA. The sample yields 4,100 or so clones; about four fifths were counted once. The top ten clonotypes cover about a fifth of the sample.

The treatment or condition label, as the study defines it: nivolumab (PD-1 blockade) given before sampling. The DNeasy Blood and Tissue Kit was used to extract DNA from formalin-fixed paraffin-embedded specimens. The sequencing here drew on skin tissue, taken from a patient treated with anti-PD-1 therapy. The sequence came from a female donor with metastatic renal cell carcinoma. The chain is encoded by TRBV11-3 joined to TRBJ1-2, with TRBD1 as a weak D call on 6 bases. The nucleotides are TGTGCCAGCAGCTTAGAGAGGGGGAGTACCGGGGCCCCGCCGCCGGATGGCTACACCTTC. This is translated as CASSLERGSTGAPPPDGYTF.